These T cell receptor beta chains were read from a single sample in a study of monozygotic twins with inflammatory bowel disease. TCRdb reworked the 5' RACE reads into one entry per CDR3 protein, no DNA. The table for this sample gives approximately 200,000 distinct CDR3 sequences. Sequenced sample: blood. The receptors here all came from a human donor with ulcerative colitis or Crohn's disease, or a healthy co-twin of an affected twin (not recorded which). The CDR3 runs from the conserved cysteine through the conserved F or W.

v_gene	j_gene	CDR3aa
TRBV30	TRBJ2-1	CAWSDEGVYNEQFF
TRBV5-4	TRBJ1-1	CASSAGPPTPEAFF
TRBV5-8	TRBJ1-6	CASSLTRRSPLHF
TRBV5-1	TRBJ2-5	CASSLASVLETQYF
TRBV7-9	TRBJ2-7	CASSLTRYYEQYF
TRBV7-3	TRBJ2-5	CASSARQQETQYF
TRBV15	TRBJ2-1	CATSRDSGFNEQFF
TRBV7-2	TRBJ2-5	CASSSLSGTGTIRQETQYF
TRBV6-5	TRBJ2-1	CASSYSGGGAIWFF
TRBV18	TRBJ2-1	CASSHGRVNEQFF
TRBV28	TRBJ2-7	CASKEAEAGEQYF
TRBV6-1	TRBJ1-5	CASSQDRLGNQPQHF
TRBV20-1	TRBJ2-7	CSAISAGAEQYF
TRBV5-1	TRBJ1-2	CASSLGLTGSYGYTF
TRBV5-1	TRBJ2-1	CASSLWRAGDEQFF
TRBV11-2	TRBJ2-3	CASSLESGRGRADTQYF
TRBV14	TRBJ1-1	CASSGQPNTEAFF
TRBV20-1	TRBJ2-2	CSARDLAGVVRTGELFF
TRBV5-6	TRBJ2-7	CASSLGGRSSYEQYF
TRBV7-8	TRBJ1-1	CASSLAPLSTEAFF
TRBV7-9	TRBJ2-1	CASSPEGQGRYNEQFF
TRBV12-3/TRBV12-4	TRBJ2-5	CASSSGTSGGPNQETQYF
TRBV5-1	TRBJ2-7	CASRATPGPYEQYF
TRBV6-4	TRBJ1-2	CARVFSSVNYGYTF
TRBV5-1	TRBJ2-7	CASSFRQAGSSYEQYF
TRBV6-2/TRBV6-3	TRBJ1-1	CASSESGNTEAFF
TRBV7-9	TRBJ1-2	CASSLGTGYGYTF
TRBV11-2	TRBJ2-3	CASSSPLGTSGSATDTQYF
TRBV28	TRBJ1-4	CASSFGPLENEKLFF
TRBV20-1	TRBJ1-2	CSARESWDFNGYTF
TRBV29-1	TRBJ2-5	CSVEALQGLGETQYF
TRBV29-1	TRBJ2-7	CSVLGLAGGEQYF
TRBV12-3/TRBV12-4	TRBJ1-6	CASSQNYNSPLHF
TRBV7-8	TRBJ2-6	CASSPRAGPGANVLTF
TRBV11-3	TRBJ2-1	CASSLGVGQYNEQFF
TRBV2	TRBJ2-1	CASSFAGNNEQFF
TRBV5-6	TRBJ1-1	CASSPPGQGVFWGTEAFF
TRBV6-2/TRBV6-3	TRBJ1-2	CASSYAPAANYGYTF
TRBV20-1	TRBJ2-3	CSALRTSGRADTQYF
TRBV4-2	TRBJ2-5	CASSQDGVAETQYF
TRBV2	TRBJ2-7	CASSEKEVTYEQYF
TRBV28	TRBJ1-5	CASSGGRRYSNQPQHF
TRBV2	TRBJ1-5	CASSGGTAGQPQHF
TRBV20-1	TRBJ1-6	CSAGENSPLHF
TRBV20-1	TRBJ2-2	CSVYGRANTGELFF
TRBV20-1	TRBJ2-2	CSARLAGDPRNTGELFF
TRBV9	TRBJ1-3	CASSQNGQEWNTIYF
TRBV24-1	TRBJ1-1	CATSATGGDNTEAFF
TRBV7-9	TRBJ1-1	CASSLGTGPTGEAFF
TRBV30	TRBJ1-5	CAWSTTRGPQHF
TRBV14	TRBJ2-7	CASSHLSSYEQYF
TRBV7-7	TRBJ2-3	CASSLDRMDTQYF
TRBV20-1	TRBJ2-7	CSARSVGASYEQYF